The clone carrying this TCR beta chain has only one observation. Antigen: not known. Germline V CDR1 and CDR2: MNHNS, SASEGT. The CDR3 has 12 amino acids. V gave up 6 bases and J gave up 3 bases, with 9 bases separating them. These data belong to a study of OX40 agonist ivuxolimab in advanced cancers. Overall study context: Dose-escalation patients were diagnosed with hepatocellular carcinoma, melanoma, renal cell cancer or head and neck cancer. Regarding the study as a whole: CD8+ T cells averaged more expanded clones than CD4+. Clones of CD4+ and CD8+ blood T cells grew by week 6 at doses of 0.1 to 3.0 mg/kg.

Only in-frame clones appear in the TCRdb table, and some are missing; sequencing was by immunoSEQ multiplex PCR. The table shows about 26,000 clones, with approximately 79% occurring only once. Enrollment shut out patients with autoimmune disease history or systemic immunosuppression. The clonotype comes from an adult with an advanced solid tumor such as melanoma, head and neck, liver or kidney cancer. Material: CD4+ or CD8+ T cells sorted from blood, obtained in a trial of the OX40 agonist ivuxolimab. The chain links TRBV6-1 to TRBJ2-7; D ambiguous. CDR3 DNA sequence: TGTGCCAGCAGCCTAATAAGCTACGAGCAGTACTTC. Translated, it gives CASSLISYEQYF.